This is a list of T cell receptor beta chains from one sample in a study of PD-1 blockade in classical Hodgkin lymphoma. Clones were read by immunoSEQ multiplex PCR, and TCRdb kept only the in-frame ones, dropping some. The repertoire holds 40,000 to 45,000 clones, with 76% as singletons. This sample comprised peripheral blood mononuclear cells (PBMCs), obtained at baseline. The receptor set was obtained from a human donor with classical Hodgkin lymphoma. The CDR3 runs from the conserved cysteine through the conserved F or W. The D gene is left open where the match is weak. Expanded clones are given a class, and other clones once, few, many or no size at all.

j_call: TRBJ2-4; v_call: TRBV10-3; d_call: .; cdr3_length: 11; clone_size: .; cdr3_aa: CAIPEGDIQYF; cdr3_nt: TGTGCCATCCCCGAAGGGGACATTCAGTACTTC
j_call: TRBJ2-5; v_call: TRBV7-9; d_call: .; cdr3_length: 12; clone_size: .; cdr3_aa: CASSWWGETQYF; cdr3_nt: TGTGCCAGCAGCTGGTGGGGAGAGACCCAGTACTTC
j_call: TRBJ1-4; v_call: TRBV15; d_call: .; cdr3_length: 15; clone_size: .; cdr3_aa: CATSRAQGLGEKLFF; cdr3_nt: TGTGCCACCAGCAGAGCCCAGGGGCTGGGCGAAAAACTGTTTTTT
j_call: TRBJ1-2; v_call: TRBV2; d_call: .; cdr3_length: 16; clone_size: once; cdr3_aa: CASTIFPGDAGGGYTF; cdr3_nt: TGTGCCAGCACCATTTTCCCAGGCGACGCAGGTGGTGGCTACACCTTC
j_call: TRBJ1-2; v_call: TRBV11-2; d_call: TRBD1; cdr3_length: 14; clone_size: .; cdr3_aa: CASSLVQGAYGYTF; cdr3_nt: TGTGCCAGCAGCTTAGTTCAGGGGGCATATGGCTACACCTTC
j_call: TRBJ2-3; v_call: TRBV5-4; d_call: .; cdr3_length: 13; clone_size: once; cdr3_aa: CASSFVGADTQYF; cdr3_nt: TGTGCCAGCAGCTTCGTAGGGGCAGATACGCAGTATTTT
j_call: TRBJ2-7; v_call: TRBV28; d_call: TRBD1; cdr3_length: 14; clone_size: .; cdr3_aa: CASSLRTGLSEQYF; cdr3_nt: TGTGCCAGCAGTTTACGGACAGGACTCTCCGAGCAGTACTTC
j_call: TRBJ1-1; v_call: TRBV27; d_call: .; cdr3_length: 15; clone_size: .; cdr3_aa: CASSLAGGGGTEAFF; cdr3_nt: TGTGCCAGCAGTTTAGCCGGGGGCGGGGGCACTGAAGCTTTCTTT
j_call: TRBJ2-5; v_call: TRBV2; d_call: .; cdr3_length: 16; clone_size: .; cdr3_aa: CATRRALGSSEETQYF; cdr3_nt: TGTGCCACTAGGCGGGCTTTGGGGTCTAGCGAGGAGACCCAGTACTTC
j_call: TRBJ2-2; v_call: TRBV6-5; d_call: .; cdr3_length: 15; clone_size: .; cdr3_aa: CASSPGTLVAGELFF; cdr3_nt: TGTGCCAGCAGTCCCGGGACGCTAGTCGCCGGGGAGCTGTTTTTT
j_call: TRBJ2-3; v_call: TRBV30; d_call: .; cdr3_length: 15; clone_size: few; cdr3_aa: CACKSGPGGTDTQYF; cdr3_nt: TGTGCCTGTAAGAGCGGTCCCGGGGGCACAGATACGCAGTATTTT
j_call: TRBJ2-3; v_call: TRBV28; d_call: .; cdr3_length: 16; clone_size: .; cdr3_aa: CASSLPGSGSTDTQYF; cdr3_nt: TGTGCCAGCAGTTTGCCTGGCAGCGGGAGCACAGATACGCAGTATTTT
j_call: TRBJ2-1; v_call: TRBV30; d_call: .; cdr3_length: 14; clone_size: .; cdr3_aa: CAWNRGVGYNEQFF; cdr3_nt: TGTGCCTGGAATCGCGGAGTTGGTTACAATGAGCAGTTCTTC
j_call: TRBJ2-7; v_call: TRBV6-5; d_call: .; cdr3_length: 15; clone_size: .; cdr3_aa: CASSYAGQSSYEQYF; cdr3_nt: TGTGCCAGCAGTTACGCGGGACAGAGCTCCTACGAGCAGTACTTC
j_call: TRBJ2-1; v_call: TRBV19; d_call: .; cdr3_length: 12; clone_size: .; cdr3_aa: CASIGSVREQFF; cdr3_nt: TGTGCCAGTATAGGGAGCGTTCGTGAGCAGTTCTTC
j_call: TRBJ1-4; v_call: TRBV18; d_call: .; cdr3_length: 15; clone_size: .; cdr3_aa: CASSPSPVPNEKLFF; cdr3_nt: TGTGCCAGCTCACCTTCGCCGGTACCTAATGAAAAACTGTTTTTT
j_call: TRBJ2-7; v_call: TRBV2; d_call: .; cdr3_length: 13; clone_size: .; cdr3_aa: CASSERPGLVKYF; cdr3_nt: TGTGCCAGCAGTGAGAGACCAGGGTTAGTGAAGTACTTC
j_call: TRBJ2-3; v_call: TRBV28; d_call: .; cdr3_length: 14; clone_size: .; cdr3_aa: CASSPLGLTDTQYF; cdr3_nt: TGTGCCAGCAGTCCATTGGGGCTAACCGATACGCAGTATTTT
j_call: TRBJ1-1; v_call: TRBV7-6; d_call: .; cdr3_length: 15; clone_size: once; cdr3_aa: CASSLASGLNTEAFF; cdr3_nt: TGTGCCAGCAGCTTAGCGTCAGGCTTGAACACTGAAGCTTTCTTT
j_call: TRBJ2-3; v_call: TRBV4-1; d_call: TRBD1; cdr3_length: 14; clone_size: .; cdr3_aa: CASSQGQSTDTQYF; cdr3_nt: TGCGCCAGCAGCCAGGGACAGTCCACAGATACGCAGTATTTT
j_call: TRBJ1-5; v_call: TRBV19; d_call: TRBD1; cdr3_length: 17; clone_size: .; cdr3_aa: CASSGSRDRGPGQPQHF; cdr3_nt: TGTGCCAGTAGTGGTTCCCGGGACAGGGGGCCGGGACAGCCCCAGCATTTT
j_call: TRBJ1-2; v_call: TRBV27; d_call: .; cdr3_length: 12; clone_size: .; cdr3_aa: CASSLDGYGYTF; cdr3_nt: TGTGCCAGCAGTTTAGACGGCTATGGCTACACCTTC
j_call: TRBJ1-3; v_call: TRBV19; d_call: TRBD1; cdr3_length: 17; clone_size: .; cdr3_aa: CASSISPGTGSGNTIYF; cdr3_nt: TGTGCCAGTAGTATCTCGCCCGGGACAGGGTCTGGAAACACCATATATTTT
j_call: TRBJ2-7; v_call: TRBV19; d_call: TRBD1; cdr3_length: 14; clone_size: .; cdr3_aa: CASSMMGQEYEQYF; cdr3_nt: TGTGCCAGTAGTATGATGGGACAGGAATACGAGCAGTACTTC